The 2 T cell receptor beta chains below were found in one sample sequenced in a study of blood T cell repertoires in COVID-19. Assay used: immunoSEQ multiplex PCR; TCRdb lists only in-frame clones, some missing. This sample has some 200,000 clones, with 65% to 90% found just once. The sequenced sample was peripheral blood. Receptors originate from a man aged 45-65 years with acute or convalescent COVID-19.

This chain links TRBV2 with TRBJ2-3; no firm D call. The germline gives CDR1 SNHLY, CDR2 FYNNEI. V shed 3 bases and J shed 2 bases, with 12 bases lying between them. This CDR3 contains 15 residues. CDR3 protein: CASSDGWATTDTQYF. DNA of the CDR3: TGTGCCAGCAGTGATGGGTGGGCCACCACAGATACGCAGTATTTT.

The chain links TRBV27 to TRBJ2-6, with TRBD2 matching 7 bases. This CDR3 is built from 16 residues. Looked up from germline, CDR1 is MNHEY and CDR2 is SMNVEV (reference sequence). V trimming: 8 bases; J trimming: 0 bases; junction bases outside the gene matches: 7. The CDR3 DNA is TGTGCCAGCGCCCTAGCGGCCTACTCTGGGGCCAACGTCCTGACTTTC. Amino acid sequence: CASALAAYSGANVLTF.